A selection of T cell receptor beta chains follows, all from one sample in a study of blood T cell repertoires in COVID-19. Only in-frame clones appear in the TCRdb table, and some are missing; sequencing was by immunoSEQ multiplex PCR. Of 15,000 to 20,000 clones in the sample, approximately 85% are singletons; the top ten hold approximately 14%. Sequenced: peripheral blood. All receptors derive from a man aged 35 to 55 with active or convalescent COVID-19. CDR3s include the opening cysteine and the closing phenylalanine or tryptophan. A D gene is named only where the DNA matches it firmly. Rows may omit the clone size; those that give it use once, few, many or a size class.

d_gene	v_gene	j_gene	abundance	CDR3aa
TRBD1	TRBV18	TRBJ2-5	-	CASSRYPSGTGVEETQYF
TRBD1	TRBV9	TRBJ2-3	once	CASSSGQSGTDTQYF
-	TRBV4-1	TRBJ1-2	-	CASSQVHRLEGYTF
-	TRBV7-2	TRBJ2-7	-	CASNGQYGSYEQYF
-	TRBV5-1	TRBJ1-2	-	CASSTGTSYYGYTF
TRBD2	TRBV10-3	TRBJ2-1	-	CAITGTSIDEQFF
TRBD1	TRBV28	TRBJ2-7	-	CASSRGQARGEQYF
-	TRBV5-5	TRBJ2-1	-	CASSLDRGSYNEQFF
TRBD2	TRBV11-2	TRBJ2-1	-	CASSLDVGGAYNEQFF
-	TRBV29-1	TRBJ1-1	-	CSVGTRNTEAFF
-	TRBV30	TRBJ2-3	-	CAWSVAVFTDTQYF
-	TRBV15	TRBJ2-1	-	CATSLGQFFDNEQFF
-	TRBV15	TRBJ1-5	-	CATSRDSGQPQHF
-	TRBV9	TRBJ1-3	-	CASSATQGFPGNTIYF
-	TRBV20-1	TRBJ2-3	once	CSAPQANTQYF
-	TRBV19	TRBJ2-7	-	CASSIVQGSNEQYF
TRBD1	TRBV3-1/TRBV3-2	TRBJ2-6	once	CASSDPFGGDRDSGANVLTF
TRBD1	TRBV6-5	TRBJ2-7	once	CASSYSWDRAYEQYF
-	TRBV19	TRBJ2-7	-	CASSINGGLYEQYF
-	TRBV27	TRBJ2-7	few	CASSGLPGEQYF
-	TRBV5-1	TRBJ2-7	-	CASSPRQGGGSEQYF
-	TRBV10-2	TRBJ1-4	-	CASSAKTGMANEKLFF
TRBD1	TRBV27	TRBJ2-7	-	CASTRTGSTYEQYF
TRBD2	TRBV7-2	TRBJ2-3	-	CASSLGRGARPDTQYF